This T cell receptor beta chain was sequenced during a study of control samples from healthy donors and cancer patients. The germline V and J ends were trimmed by 0 bases and 7 bases, with 13 bases remaining between them. The length of the CDR3 is 15 residues. CDR1 is MNHEY, CDR2 SVGAGI, per germline. Produced via immunoSEQ multiplex PCR; TCRdb's table is partial and in-frame only. Of over 85,000 clones listed, roughly 84% are singletons. V and J are TRBV6-5 and TRBJ2-1; tentative D call: TRBD2 (6 bases). Sequencing input: PBMCs. The clonotype comes from a man aged 65 to 79 with lung cancer. The CDR3: CASSYSRGLGNEQFF. In nucleotides, the CDR3 is TGTGCCAGCAGTTACTCGCGGGGTTTGGGAAATGAGCAGTTCTTC.